This is a list of T cell receptor beta chains from one sample in a study of regulatory T cells in long-lasting Graves disease. TCRdb re-derived calls from the multiplex PCR reads in MiXCR, one entry per CDR3 protein. This sample has under 700,000 distinct CDR3 sequences, with 16% found just once. The same data also went into a second study, on T cells in Graves' hyperthyroidism and ophthalmopathy.

The sequences come from peripheral blood mononuclear cells (PBMCs), collected at new diagnosis, from a patient treated with antithyroid drugs. The receptors derive from a woman aged 40 to 65 with Graves disease. Each CDR3 is given without its conserved first and last residue. Fields, in order: V gene, J gene, CDR3 protein.

>TRBV2|TRBJ2-5
ASRDSGGAGETQY
>TRBV6-1|TRBJ2-7
ASSAPSAGGDEQY
>TRBV15|TRBJ1-3
ATSRAPTADTIY
>TRBV12-3/TRBV12-4|TRBJ2-7
ASSWTSYIEQY
>TRBV6-1|TRBJ2-1
ASGQGSYNEQF
>TRBV7-8|TRBJ2-7
ASSPARQNYYEQY
>TRBV28|TRBJ2-5
ASSLGAGEYQETQY
>TRBV12-3/TRBV12-4|TRBJ2-5
ASSQAGYQTQY
>TRBV18|TRBJ2-3
ASSPPVYFGTDTQY
>TRBV12-3/TRBV12-4|TRBJ2-2
ASRPDRAAGELF
>TRBV9|TRBJ2-1
ASSGGQLSSYNEQF
>TRBV6-5|TRBJ1-2
ASSYITGVDGYT
>TRBV4-2|TRBJ1-3
ASSLRAGASGNTIY
>TRBV6-1|TRBJ2-1
ASSEARLIRGNEQF
>TRBV27|TRBJ2-2
ASSWTGVAGELF
>TRBV11-1|TRBJ2-3
ASIEGRLGTDTQY
>TRBV30|TRBJ1-4
AWSVGLRHEKLF
>TRBV5-1|TRBJ1-1
ASSLQPELGNTEAF
>TRBV19|TRBJ2-3
ASSIVPGGGADTQY
>TRBV19|TRBJ1-1
ASSMLGGGTEAF
>TRBV4-1|TRBJ2-3
ASSLLAGYATDTQY
>TRBV12-3/TRBV12-4|TRBJ1-1
ASSLKGFTEAF
>TRBV30|TRBJ1-1
AWSLTPNTEAF
>TRBV5-1|TRBJ2-3
ARFTADTQY
>TRBV9|TRBJ2-7
ASSVGGDGSYEQY
>TRBV10-3|TRBJ2-2
ASYSNPGTANTGELF
>TRBV29-1|TRBJ2-1
SVERLGNEQF